These T cell receptor beta chains were read from a single sample in a study of T-cell memory formation after mild COVID-19. TCRdb passed the 5' RACE reads through MiXCR, listing each CDR3 protein once. This sample has fewer than 700,000 distinct CDR3 sequences, with about 20% found just once. Source material: PBMCs or a T cell subset sorted from them (not recorded which). Receptor source: an adult woman who had mild COVID-19 (a few samples of this study predate the infection). Cell type and time point are not known. Both conserved end residues are part of each CDR3. A D gene is named only where the DNA matches it firmly. Expanded clones get a size class; other rows say once, few or many, or leave the size out.

cdr3_aa	cdr3_nt	d_call	v_call	clone_size	j_call
CASSLPGLAGGQETKYF	TGTGCCAGCAGCTTACCGGGACTAGCGGGGGGCCAGGAGACCAAGTACTTC	TRBD2	TRBV7-2	.	TRBJ2-5
CASSVTVTFF	TGTGCCAGCAGTGTCACGGTGACTTTCTTT	.	TRBV6-1	few	TRBJ1-1
CATSDFTSGTDTQYF	TGTGCCACCAGTGATTTCACTAGCGGCACAGATACGCAGTATTTT	TRBD2	TRBV24-1	.	TRBJ2-3
CASSRSGTSGVTQYF	TGTGCCAGCAGTCGCTCCGGGACTAGCGGCGTGACCCAGTACTTC	TRBD2	TRBV12-3/TRBV12-4	once	TRBJ2-5
CSAPKGGLYNEQFF	TGCAGTGCCCCCAAAGGGGGACTGTACAATGAGCAGTTCTTC	.	TRBV20-1	.	TRBJ2-1
CASSLAAGLAGDTLTDTQYF	TGTGCCAGCAGCTTAGCCGCGGGACTAGCGGGGGATACCCTCACAGATACGCAGTATTTT	TRBD2	TRBV7-9	.	TRBJ2-3
CATSSSGTYNEQFF	TGTGCCACCAGTTCTAGCGGGACTTACAATGAGCAGTTCTTC	TRBD2	TRBV7-8	.	TRBJ2-1
CASSWAGWNEQFF	TGTGCCAGCAGTTGGGCAGGGTGGAATGAGCAGTTCTTC	.	TRBV12-3/TRBV12-4	.	TRBJ2-1
CASRGHLNTEAFF	TGTGCCAGCAGGGGACACCTGAACACTGAAGCTTTCTTT	.	TRBV2	.	TRBJ1-1
CAWSSGTGTDTQYF	TGTGCCTGGAGTTCCGGGACAGGCACAGATACGCAGTATTTT	TRBD1	TRBV30	.	TRBJ2-3
CASSMVDSLAKNIQYF	TGTGCCAGTAGTATGGTGGACAGCCTAGCCAAAAACATTCAGTACTTC	.	TRBV19	.	TRBJ2-4
CASSHRDYLTGELFF	TGTGCCAGCAGCCACCGGGACTACTTGACCGGGGAGCTGTTTTTT	TRBD2	TRBV6-6	few	TRBJ2-2
CASSYGPQGARASRSTDTQYF	TGTGCCAGCAGTTACGGGCCCCAGGGGGCGCGGGCTAGTCGAAGCACAGATACGCAGTATTTT	TRBD1	TRBV6-5	.	TRBJ2-3
CATSDLTPPYEQYF	TGTGCCACCAGTGATTTGACACCCCCCTACGAGCAGTACTTC	.	TRBV24-1	.	TRBJ2-7
CASSWAASGNTQYF	TGTGCCAGCAGTTGGGCGGCTAGCGGAAATACGCAGTATTTT	TRBD2	TRBV12-3/TRBV12-4	few	TRBJ2-3
CASSLALGSSGNTIYF	TGTGCCAGCAGCTTAGCGTTGGGGAGCTCTGGAAACACCATATATTTT	.	TRBV7-9	.	TRBJ1-3
CAVRDTYTDTQYF	TGCGCTGTCCGGGACACATACACAGATACGCAGTATTTT	.	TRBV5-1	.	TRBJ2-3
CASSWTGPNTEAFF	TGTGCCAGCAGTTGGACAGGCCCGAACACTGAAGCTTTCTTT	TRBD1	TRBV11-2	few	TRBJ1-1
CASSYGPGNTIYF	TGTGCCAGCAGCTATGGACCGGGAAACACCATATATTTT	.	TRBV7-9	few	TRBJ1-3
CASSLFAGLGMGNEQFF	TGTGCCAGCAGCTTATTTGCGGGACTAGGGATGGGTAATGAGCAGTTCTTC	TRBD2	TRBV11-3	.	TRBJ2-1
CATSREAVGGNTIYF	TGTGCCACCAGCAGAGAGGCGGTAGGAGGAAACACCATATATTTT	.	TRBV15	.	TRBJ1-3
CASSWYKDTQYF	TGTGCCAGCAGTTGGTATAAAGATACGCAGTATTTT	.	TRBV6-2/TRBV6-3	few	TRBJ2-3
CASSLGRAGTVYF	TGTGCCAGCAGTTTGGGCCGGGCCGGGACCGTATATTTT	.	TRBV12-3/TRBV12-4	.	TRBJ1-3
CASSNPSGLTDTQYF	TGTGCCAGCAGTAACCCCTCGGGACTAACAGATACGCAGTATTTT	TRBD2	TRBV12-3/TRBV12-4	.	TRBJ2-3
CASSSSGQSTDTQYF	TGCGCCAGCAGCTCGTCGGGACAGAGCACAGATACGCAGTATTTT	TRBD1	TRBV5-1	.	TRBJ2-3
CASSPEVGGSYF	TGCGCCAGCAGCCCAGAGGTCGGTGGTTCGTACTTC	.	TRBV5-1	many	TRBJ2-4
CATSDRDSTNYGYTF	TGTGCCACCAGTGATCGGGACAGCACTAACTATGGCTACACCTTC	TRBD1	TRBV24-1	.	TRBJ1-2
CASSLGLEGYIQYF	TGTGCCAGCAGCTTAGGACTGGAGGGATACATTCAGTACTTC	.	TRBV7-2	many	TRBJ2-4
CSVVDGTGGYNEQFF	TGCAGCGTTGTGGACGGGACAGGGGGCTACAATGAGCAGTTCTTC	TRBD1	TRBV29-1	.	TRBJ2-1